The 9 T cell receptor beta chains below all came from one sample that was sequenced in a study of CD8+ T cells in alopecia areata. The treatment denotes: oral pan-JAK inhibitor, 5-10 mg twice daily. In each case, RNA was isolated and then reverse transcribed into cDNA as the sequencing template. Sequenced by immunoSEQ multiplex PCR; TCRdb stores in-frame clones only, minus some. The sample lists 150,000 to 200,000 clones; more than 55% were seen once. This specimen consisted of CD4+ T cells sorted from blood, obtained between weeks 49 and 50, from a patient treated with tofacitinib. These receptors were obtained from a human donor with alopecia areata.

V gene TRBV4-1 combines with J gene TRBJ2-6, with D perhaps TRBD1 or TRBD2 (5 bases each). The ends were cut back, 2 bases at V and 2 bases at J, with 13 bases in the middle. The CDR3 runs 17 residues. The V gene's germline CDR1 is MGHRA and CDR2 YSYEKL. DNA for the CDR3: TGCGCCAGCAGCCAATCGGGGCCATCAACTGGGGCCAACGTCCTGACTTTC. This translates into CASSQSGPSTGANVLTF.

This clone turned up a few times. The genes are TRBV29-1 and TRBJ1-1; D may be TRBD1 (6 bases). This CDR3 is built from 13 residues. Trimming pared 7 bases from V and 4 bases from J, leaving 16 bases between. CDR1 and CDR2 from the germline V gene are SQVTM and ANQGSEA. The CDR3 protein is CSGEARGGTEAFF. In DNA, the CDR3 is TGCAGCGGGGAAGCCAGGGGCGGCACTGAAGCTTTCTTT.

This clone has more than one count but fewer than ten. Other DNA sequences in this specimen translate into the identical CDR3. The chain is built from TRBV29-1 and TRBJ2-2; D unclear. The V gene's germline CDR1 is SQVTM and CDR2 ANQGSEA. Trimming took off 4 bases at V and 5 bases at J, with 5 bases between the two ends. CDR3 length equals 11 residues. The DNA of the CDR3 is TGCAGCGTTGGGGGTACCGGGGAGCTGTTTTTT. It yields the protein CSVGGTGELFF.

The chain is built from TRBV29-1 and TRBJ1-2; D uncertain. Trimming removed 4 bases from V and 8 bases from J, with 8 bases in between. Per the germline V gene, CDR1 is SQVTM and CDR2 is ANQGSEA. This CDR3 is 10 amino acids long. For the CDR3, the DNA is TGCAGCGTTGTCGCCGGGGGCTACACCTTC. Translating it yields CSVVAGGYTF.

This sequence joins TRBV2 and TRBJ2-1; 12 nucleotides align to TRBD2. Looked up from germline, CDR1 is SNHLY and CDR2 is FYNNEI. The CDR3 contains 17 residues. Trimming removed 7 bases from V and 4 bases from J; junction bases left unmatched: 11. This CDR3 reads CASKRRTSGAEYNEQFF. The CDR3 DNA is TGTGCCAGCAAACGGAGGACTAGCGGGGCCGAGTACAATGAGCAGTTCTTC.

The CDR3 spells CASSATVPQETQYF. The CDR3, as DNA: TGTGCCAGCAGCGCGACAGTTCCCCAAGAGACCCAGTACTTC. J is TRBJ2-5 and V is TRBV5-6, with a possible D match to TRBD1 (5 bases). CDR3 length equals 14 residues. V was pared by 4 bases and J by 1 base, with 11 bases between. Germline V CDR1 and CDR2: SGHDT, YYEEEE.

The chain employs TRBV29-1 and TRBJ2-7, with D perhaps TRBD1 (6 bases). This CDR3 contains 13 residues. The V end was cut by 3 bases, the J end by 2 bases, with 11 bases between. Looked up from germline, CDR1 is SQVTM and CDR2 is ANQGSEA. CDR3 residues: CSVDTGLTYEQYF. The CDR3 coding sequence is TGCAGCGTTGATACAGGGCTAACCTACGAGCAGTACTTC.

Points on this clone: The sample carries other DNA sequences with the same CDR3. This chain connects TRBV5-1 to TRBJ2-7, with TRBD1 identical over 9 bases. V shed 1 base, J shed 3 bases, and the junction held 2 bases outside the gene matches. CDR1 is SGHRS and CDR2 is YFSETQ in the germline V gene. This CDR3 has 14 amino acids. The CDR3 spells CASSLTGGGYEQYF. Written as DNA, the CDR3 is TGCGCCAGCAGCTTGACAGGGGGCGGCTACGAGCAGTACTTC.

This chain uses TRBV30 with TRBJ1-2; D unresolved. The germline CDR1 and CDR2 sequences are GTSNPN and SVGIG (reference sequence). Trimming pared 3 bases from V and 7 bases from J, leaving 18 bases between. This CDR3 is built from 14 residues. CDR3 sequence (DNA): TGTGCCTGGAGCGCCATAGGCCCGACCCGTGGCTACACCTTC. As protein: CAWSAIGPTRGYTF.